Below, one T cell receptor (beta chain) is given with its context. The antigen remains unidentified. The data were obtained in a study of cytomegalovirus exposure and HLA in healthy donors. Broader study findings: Earlier analysis yielded a pattern in which most TCR beta V segments were productive about 90% or about 30% of the time.

From germline, CDR1 is SGHTA and CDR2 FQGTGA. Trimming took 5 bases from V and 7 from J, leaving 9 bases between them. This CDR3 is 13 amino acids long. These donors, healthy bone marrow donors, were studied. The study sampled nominally healthy donors, though unrecorded immune exposures were likely. In the PCR, 60 Vbeta and 13 Jbeta primers were used. TCRdb's table, derived via immunoSEQ multiplex PCR, lists solely in-frame clones and lacks some. The profile shows some 130,000 clones, 80% to 90% of them singletons. This clonotype was obtained from a woman aged 40-49 years in good health and CMV-seropositive. What was sequenced was PBMCs. The chain carries TRBV7-3 and TRBJ1-6; D possibly corresponds to TRBD1 (6 bases). The CDR3 spells CASSPDRNSPLHF. The DNA of the CDR3 is TGTGCCAGCAGCCCCGACAGGAATTCACCCCTCCACTTT.